This is a list of T cell receptor beta chains from one sample in a study of glioma-infiltrating T cells after dendritic cell vaccination. Method: immunoSEQ multiplex PCR; TCRdb's copy keeps in-frame clones and lacks some. The data contain tens of thousands of clones, 85% of them singletons. Sequences were derived from blood, sampled after dendritic cell vaccination. These receptors came from a human donor with glioblastoma. Each CDR3 is given with its conserved first and last residue. Each record gives: V gene, CDR3 length, clone size, D gene, J gene, CDR3 DNA, CDR3 protein. D genes are given only for firm matches. The size field is filled for only some rows; it gives once, few, many or a size class.

V: TRBV4-1; length: 16; size: -; D: TRBD2; J: TRBJ2-2; DNA: TGCGCCAGCAGCCATCCCGGGACTAGCAACACCGGGGAGCTGTTTTTT; CDR3: CASSHPGTSNTGELFF
V: TRBV5-6; length: 14; size: -; D: TRBD2; J: TRBJ2-3; DNA: TGTGCCAGCATACTAGCGGGGGGGTGGGATACGCAGTATTTT; CDR3: CASILAGGWDTQYF
V: TRBV6-1; length: 15; size: -; D: TRBD2; J: TRBJ2-5; DNA: TGTGCCAGCTTGTGGACTAGCGGGGTCGCGGAGACCCAGTACTTC; CDR3: CASLWTSGVAETQYF
V: TRBV25-1; length: 14; size: -; D: TRBD1; J: TRBJ1-5; DNA: TGTGCCAGCAGTGGGACAGGGGGTAATCAGCCCCAGCATTTT; CDR3: CASSGTGGNQPQHF
V: TRBV19; length: 14; size: -; D: TRBD1; J: TRBJ2-7; DNA: TGTGCCAGTAACACACCCGGACAGGGATACGAGCAGTACTTC; CDR3: CASNTPGQGYEQYF
V: TRBV7-9; length: 13; size: -; D: -; J: TRBJ1-2; DNA: TGTGCCAGCAGCTTAGAGTCCAGGGTTGGCTACACCTTC; CDR3: CASSLESRVGYTF
V: TRBV19; length: 14; size: once; D: TRBD1; J: TRBJ1-2; DNA: TGTGCCAGTAGTTCCTGGGGACAGAACTATGGCTACACCTTC; CDR3: CASSSWGQNYGYTF
V: TRBV4-1; length: 15; size: -; D: TRBD1; J: TRBJ1-2; DNA: TGCGCCAGCAGCCAAGATCCAGCAGGGGGCTATGGCTACACCTTC; CDR3: CASSQDPAGGYGYTF
V: TRBV28; length: 13; size: -; D: -; J: TRBJ2-3; DNA: TGTGCCAGCAGCTTCCAGTACACAGATACGCAGTATTTT; CDR3: CASSFQYTDTQYF
V: TRBV4-2; length: 19; size: -; D: -; J: TRBJ2-7; DNA: TGTGCCAGCAGCCCGGAGGGGTGGAGGACGGATCCCAGGTCCTACGAGCAGTACTTC; CDR3: CASSPEGWRTDPRSYEQYF
V: TRBV27; length: 16; size: -; D: TRBD2; J: TRBJ2-7; DNA: TGTGCCAGCAGTTTGGGGACTAGCGGAGAATACTACGAGCAGTACTTC; CDR3: CASSLGTSGEYYEQYF
V: TRBV28; length: 15; size: -; D: TRBD1; J: TRBJ2-5; DNA: TGTGCCAGCAGTACCCCCGGGACAGGGAAAGAGACCCAGTACTTC; CDR3: CASSTPGTGKETQYF
V: TRBV6-5; length: 16; size: -; D: -; J: TRBJ1-1; DNA: TGTGCCAGCAGTTACTTAACCGGGACACTTAACACTGAAGCTTTCTTT; CDR3: CASSYLTGTLNTEAFF
V: TRBV6-5; length: 15; size: -; D: TRBD2; J: TRBJ2-5; DNA: TGTGCCAGCAGCCCTACTAGCGGGGTGAAGGGGACCCAGTACTTC; CDR3: CASSPTSGVKGTQYF
V: TRBV9; length: 18; size: -; D: TRBD1; J: TRBJ1-2; DNA: TGTGCCAGCAGCCCACGTCCCGGGACAGGGAGAACTCACTATGGCTACACCTTC; CDR3: CASSPRPGTGRTHYGYTF
V: TRBV2; length: 14; size: -; D: -; J: TRBJ2-7; DNA: TGTGCCAGCAGTGAAAACCCAGGGAACGACGAGCAGTACTTC; CDR3: CASSENPGNDEQYF
V: TRBV29-1; length: 14; size: -; D: TRBD1; J: TRBJ2-7; DNA: TGCAGCGTTGTAGCCCAGGGGGTCGGCTACGAGCAGTACTTC; CDR3: CSVVAQGVGYEQYF
V: TRBV21-1; length: 15; size: -; D: -; J: TRBJ1-6; DNA: TGTGCCAGCAGCAAAGCAACACATAATAATTCACCCCTCCACTTT; CDR3: CASSKATHNNSPLHF
V: TRBV9; length: 16; size: -; D: TRBD2; J: TRBJ2-1; DNA: TGTGCCAGCAGCGTCGGGGTGACTAGCGGGAAGGGTGAGCAGTTCTTC; CDR3: CASSVGVTSGKGEQFF
V: TRBV7-6; length: 13; size: -; D: -; J: TRBJ1-5; DNA: TGTGCCAGCAGCTCCTATAGCAATCAGCCCCAGCATTTT; CDR3: CASSSYSNQPQHF
V: TRBV27; length: 16; size: -; D: -; J: TRBJ2-3; DNA: TGTGCCAGCAGTTTACAGGGGAACTGGGGCACAGATACGCAGTATTTT; CDR3: CASSLQGNWGTDTQYF
V: TRBV29-1; length: 14; size: -; D: TRBD2; J: TRBJ2-3; DNA: TGCAGCGCCACGACTAGCGGTGTCACAGATACGCAGTATTTT; CDR3: CSATTSGVTDTQYF
V: TRBV30; length: 12; size: -; D: -; J: TRBJ2-3; DNA: TGTGCCTGGAGTGTACTTTCAGATACGCAGTATTTT; CDR3: CAWSVLSDTQYF
V: TRBV9; length: 16; size: -; D: -; J: TRBJ2-1; DNA: TGTGCCAGCAGCGTAGGTCCAGGCAGGGGATTAAATGAGCAGTTCTTC; CDR3: CASSVGPGRGLNEQFF
V: TRBV6-5; length: 15; size: -; D: TRBD2; J: TRBJ2-1; DNA: TGTGCCAGCAGTCTGACTAGCGGGGGGTTTAATGAGCAGTTCTTC; CDR3: CASSLTSGGFNEQFF
V: TRBV7-9; length: 13; size: -; D: TRBD1; J: TRBJ2-5; DNA: TGTGCCAGCAGCTCACAGGGGGAGGAGACCCAGTACTTC; CDR3: CASSSQGEETQYF
V: TRBV28; length: 14; size: -; D: TRBD2; J: TRBJ2-1; DNA: TGTGCCAGCAGTTTTACTAGCGGGAGCAATGAGCAGTTCTTC; CDR3: CASSFTSGSNEQFF
V: TRBV4-3; length: 15; size: -; D: TRBD1; J: TRBJ2-7; DNA: TGCGCCAGCAGCCATCATTGGACAGGGGAAAACGAGCAGTACTTC; CDR3: CASSHHWTGENEQYF
V: TRBV7-6; length: 18; size: -; D: TRBD2; J: TRBJ2-2; DNA: TGTGCCAGCAGCCCCGTGATAGCGGGAGCCGCGAACACCGGGGAGCTGTTTTTT; CDR3: CASSPVIAGAANTGELFF
V: TRBV19; length: 16; size: -; D: TRBD2; J: TRBJ2-7; DNA: TGTGCCAGTAGTCCCCCTACTAGCGGGAGTAGGTACGAGCAGTACTTC; CDR3: CASSPPTSGSRYEQYF
V: TRBV28; length: 17; size: few; D: -; J: TRBJ2-7; DNA: TGTGCCAGCAGTTTAACCCACGGGACAAGGGTTTCGGGGGAGCAGTACTTC; CDR3: CASSLTHGTRVSGEQYF
V: TRBV18; length: 15; size: once; D: -; J: TRBJ1-2; DNA: TGTGCCAGCTCACCGACGGCGGGTAATAACTATGGCTACACCTTC; CDR3: CASSPTAGNNYGYTF
V: TRBV29-1; length: 13; size: -; D: -; J: TRBJ2-7; DNA: TGCAGCGTCCCATCACAGAATACCTACGAGCAGTACTTC; CDR3: CSVPSQNTYEQYF
V: TRBV15; length: 14; size: -; D: -; J: TRBJ1-1; DNA: TGTGCCGTCGCGGCCACCCAGAAGTCCACTGAAGCTTTCTTT; CDR3: CAVAATQKSTEAFF
V: TRBV9; length: 15; size: -; D: -; J: TRBJ1-2; DNA: TGTGCCAGCAGCGTAGTCACAGACGCTAACTATGGCTACACCTTC; CDR3: CASSVVTDANYGYTF
V: TRBV7-9; length: 16; size: -; D: TRBD2; J: TRBJ2-7; DNA: TGTGCCAGCAGCTTAGCACTAGCGGGGTTATCGTGGGAGCAGTACTTC; CDR3: CASSLALAGLSWEQYF
V: TRBV5-1; length: 13; size: -; D: -; J: TRBJ2-2; DNA: TGCGCCAGCAGCTCCTCAGGGGCCGGGGAGCTGTTTTTT; CDR3: CASSSSGAGELFF
V: TRBV15; length: 16; size: -; D: -; J: TRBJ1-3; DNA: TGTGCCACCAGCAGAGACAGGGGATGGGCTGGAAACACCATATATTTT; CDR3: CATSRDRGWAGNTIYF
V: TRBV6-5; length: 14; size: once; D: TRBD1; J: TRBJ2-1; DNA: TGTGCCAGCAGCCCAGGGGGCGCGAGGAATGAGCAGTTCTTC; CDR3: CASSPGGARNEQFF
V: TRBV7-2; length: 15; size: few; D: -; J: TRBJ2-7; DNA: TGTGCCAGCAGCTTAGTACAGGGACCTTCAAGGGAGCAGTACTTC; CDR3: CASSLVQGPSREQYF
V: TRBV19; length: 15; size: -; D: TRBD1; J: TRBJ1-5; DNA: TGTGCCAGTATACAGGGGGCATATAGCAATCAGCCCCAGCATTTT; CDR3: CASIQGAYSNQPQHF
V: TRBV4-3; length: 14; size: once; D: TRBD2; J: TRBJ2-7; DNA: TGCGCCAGCAGCCTCGGACTAGGACGCTACGAGCAGTACTTC; CDR3: CASSLGLGRYEQYF
V: TRBV7-2; length: 16; size: few; D: -; J: TRBJ2-7; DNA: TGTGCCAGCAGCTACTCCGGGCGAGGGGGTCGGGAAGAGCAGTACTTC; CDR3: CASSYSGRGGREEQYF
V: TRBV5-1; length: 12; size: few; D: TRBD1; J: TRBJ2-7; DNA: TGCGCCAGCAGCCCCGGGACAGACGAGCAGTACTTC; CDR3: CASSPGTDEQYF